This T cell receptor (beta chain) stems from a study of blood T cell repertoires in COVID-19 (TCRdb year 2020). About the full investigation: Samples from collaborators originated in the United States, Italy and Spain and spanned both the acute and convalescent phases of COVID-19. The prospective study material was composed of cDNA or gDNA derived from T cells, B-cell-depleted T cells, or PBMCs. Deeply sampled blood TCRbeta repertoires from subjects exposed to, actively infected with, or recovered from COVID-19 were included in the dataset. The repertoires were released in a freely available public database meant as a resource for research on the immune response to SARS-CoV-2. The samples were drawn from two sources: the first 160 participants of the ongoing ImmuneRACE study, and 1,200 or so subjects contributed by 6 global collaborators. A de-identified subject ID, COVID-19 status, age in years and sex were almost always included in the sample metadata. Where available, HLA class I and class II types were obtained from metadata supplied by the sample provider rather than from assay-based typing. On the study overall, not on this receptor specifically: The quantity of clinical and demographic metadata differed by source and by participant and was supplied without curation.

A second Seattle source provided samples from volunteer blood donors who had recovered from COVID-19. Each collaborating institution followed its own protocols to collect whole blood in K2EDTA tubes. For TCRbeta analysis, collaborators shipped samples as frozen whole blood, isolated PBMCs, or DNA extracted from either of those sample types. Its CDR3 holds 17 amino acids, cysteine through phenylalanine. Only CDR3 DNA remains: 51 bases, in frame from the first base. The germline V gene yields SGHTA for CDR1 and FQGNSA for CDR2. For this chain, trimming is 3 bases at the V end and 0 bases at the J end, and the number of junction bases without a gene match is 10. The immunoSEQ Assay, a bias-controlled multiplex PCR, was used to amplify TCRbeta CDR3 regions from genomic DNA. The study's own analysis went as follows. The number of nucleated cells in each sample was estimated from the amplification of reference gene primers within the assay. To quantify the absolute abundance of each unique TCRbeta CDR3 rearrangement, sequence reads were collapsed and filtered. For each sample, productive Simpson clonality was calculated as the square root of Simpson's diversity index across productive rearrangements. TCRdb limited this immuneACCESS table to in-frame rearrangements with V and J called. A share of clones is missing; checked studies link under half to unresolved V genes, and the rest is unexplained. Clone size and the V and J calls come from that table; the DNA yielded D and trimming. This sample comprises roughly 260,000 clones, about 88% of them detected only once. The ten largest clones add up to under 2.5% of the sample.

With respect to this clone: Its specific antigen is unknown. It has no much larger one-base neighbor in the sample; base qualities were not kept.

The TCR was taken from a woman in her forties who had recovered from COVID-19. The receptor chain draws on TRBV7-2 and TRBJ2-7, with TRBD2 identical over 8 junction bases. Material: peripheral blood. CDR3 sequence: CASSFGRARGVSYEQYF. The nucleotide sequence is TGTGCCAGCAGCTTCGGCCGTGCGCGGGGGGTCTCCTACGAGCAGTACTTC.